Below are 15 T cell receptor beta chains sequenced from a single sample in a study of blood T cell repertoires in COVID-19. Produced via immunoSEQ multiplex PCR; TCRdb's table is partial and in-frame only. The data show under 200,000 clones, approximately 90% seen once. Sequenced: peripheral blood. The origin of the receptors is a man aged 18 to 35 with COVID-19, enrolled during active disease.

V gene TRBV27 combines with J gene TRBJ2-1; D gene unclear. The length of the CDR3 is 11 residues. V was pared by 8 bases and J by 7 bases, with 9 bases between. Germline CDR1 reads MNHEY; CDR2 reads SMNVEV (reference sequence). The CDR3 nucleotides read TGTGCCAGCGTGACCGGGAATGAGCAGTTCTTC. Protein sequence: CASVTGNEQFF.

This clone was found a few times. The V call is TRBV12-3 or TRBV12-4, the J call TRBJ2-7; 8 bases are a match to TRBD2. V gave up 8 bases and J gave up 6 bases; unmatched junction bases: 3. The CDR3 extends over 11 amino acids. This CDR3 is CASSGGGEQYF. The CDR3 region has the DNA TGTGCCAGCTCGGGAGGGGGCGAGCAGTACTTC.

This rearrangement joins TRBV4-1 to TRBJ2-1, with 9 bases identical to TRBD1. J lost 10 bases, V lost 3 bases, and 13 bases had no gene match. This CDR3 has 16 residues. Germline CDR1 is MGHRA and CDR2 is YSYEKL. This CDR3 reads CASSQATGGSIREQFF. Here the CDR3 DNA reads TGCGCCAGCAGCCAGGCGACAGGGGGTTCAATTCGGGAGCAGTTCTTC.

The count of this clone is one. This chain uses TRBV6-2 or TRBV6-3 with TRBJ2-6; the match to TRBD1 covers 8 bases. Germline-derived CDR1 and CDR2 are MNHEY and SVGEGT. The trim removed 6 bases at V and 0 bases at J, leaving 4 bases unmatched. The CDR3 is 16 amino acids. DNA of the CDR3: TGTGCCAGCAGCAAGGACAGGGACTCTGGGGCCAACGTCCTGACTTTC. Translated, it gives CASSKDRDSGANVLTF.

The rearrangement uses TRBV6-5 and TRBJ2-1; 9 bases agree with TRBD2. The J segment lost 9 bases and the V segment lost 1 base, leaving 4 bases of the junction unmatched. In germline, CDR1 is MNHEY, CDR2 SVGAGI. The CDR3 spans 14 residues. The CDR3: CASSYCGLACEQFF. DNA for the CDR3: TGTGCCAGCAGTTACTGTGGACTAGCGTGTGAGCAGTTCTTC.

V and J are TRBV7-9 and TRBJ1-4; a weak D match, TRBD1 (5 bases). The CDR3 sequence is 14 residues long. V was cut by 2 bases and J by 4 bases, with 8 bases left in between. Germline CDR1 and CDR2: SEHNR and FQNEAQ (reference sequence). For the CDR3, the DNA is TGTGCCAGCAGCTTACGGGGACTTAATGAAAAACTGTTTTTT. It encodes CASSLRGLNEKLFF. Based on the CDR3 plus reference TRBV7-9 and TRBJ1-4, the full variable domain is DTGVSQNPRHKITKRGQNVTFRCDPISEHNRLYWYRQTLGQGPEFLTYFQNEAQLEKSRLLSDRFSAERPKGSFSTLEIQRTEQGDSAMYLCASSLRGLNEKLFFGSGTQLSVL.

The chain recombines TRBV2 with TRBJ2-7; 11 bases are shared with TRBD2. The V gene's germline CDR1 is SNHLY and CDR2 FYNNEI. This CDR3 region has 16 residues. The trim removed 6 bases at V and 6 bases at J, leaving 13 bases unmatched. The CDR3 region is CASRTHLTSGGGEQYF. The CDR3 DNA is TGTGCCAGCAGGACACACCTTACTAGCGGGGGAGGCGAGCAGTACTTC.

The V and J genes are TRBV27 and TRBJ1-1; D remains unclear. V shed 7 bases and J shed 1 base, with 13 bases lying between them. There are 14 residues in the CDR3. Germline V gene data show CDR1 as MNHEY and CDR2 as SMNVEV (reference sequence). The CDR3 sequence: CASILTPGNTEAFF. CDR3 bases: TGTGCCAGCATCCTAACCCCGGGGAACACTGAAGCTTTCTTT.

V gene TRBV9 combines with J gene TRBJ2-2; TRBD1 agrees at 11 bases. The trim removed 5 bases at V and 7 bases at J, leaving 13 bases unmatched. Germline CDR1 is SGDLS and CDR2 is YYNGEE. This CDR3 has 17 amino acids. The CDR3 DNA reads TGTGCCAGCAGTCCCCTCCCCGGGACAGGGGGAGTCGGGGAGCTGTTTTTT. Amino acids: CASSPLPGTGGVGELFF.

V usage is TRBV27 and J usage is TRBJ2-7; the D gene is possibly TRBD1 (6 bases). Per germline, CDR1 MNHEY and CDR2 SMNVEV (reference sequence). With 3 bases removed from V and 6 bases from J, the gap between germline ends came to 15 bases. This CDR3 comprises 14 residues. The CDR3 DNA follows: TGTGCCAGCAGTTTTAGTAGGACGACAGGCGAGCAGTACTTC. It yields the protein CASSFSRTTGEQYF.

Details on this clone: Distinct nucleotide sequences in the sample also encode this CDR3. The J gene is TRBJ1-1, the V gene TRBV19, with 7 bases identical to TRBD1. This CDR3 is built from 14 residues. Germline V gene sequence: CDR1 LNHDA, CDR2 SQIVND (reference sequence). V trimming: 2 bases; J trimming: 1 base; junction bases outside the gene matches: 1. The CDR3 nucleotides are TGTGCCAGTAGTATATCAGGGGGGAACACTGAAGCTTTCTTT. Translating gives CASSISGGNTEAFF.

The J gene is TRBJ1-2, the V gene TRBV4-2; 7 bases match TRBD1. The junction had 11 bases not matched to a gene; V was cut back by 4 bases and J by 6 bases. Germline-derived CDR1 and CDR2 are LGHNA and YNFKEQ. This CDR3 has 15 amino acids. This chain's CDR3 is CASSPRPEGANGYTF. Here the CDR3 DNA reads TGTGCCAGCAGCCCCAGACCTGAGGGGGCGAATGGCTACACCTTC.

V usage is TRBV11-1 and J usage is TRBJ1-4; D perhaps matches TRBD1 (6 bases). The germline V and J ends were trimmed by 2 bases and 7 bases, with 11 bases remaining between them. The CDR3 is 14 residues long. In germline, CDR1 is SGHAT, CDR2 FQDESV (reference sequence). The CDR3 is CASSLNRVGEKLFF. The CDR3 nucleotides read TGTGCCAGCAGCTTAAACAGGGTTGGTGAAAAACTGTTTTTT.

This clone appeared a few times. The chain employs TRBV7-8 and TRBJ2-1, with D maybe TRBD2 (5 bases). V lost 3 bases and J 0 bases, leaving 6 bases between the germline ends. CDR1 and CDR2 (germline): SGHVS, FQNEAQ. The CDR3 loop spans 14 amino acids. The DNA for the CDR3 is TGTGCCAGCAGCTTGGACTCCTCCTACAATGAGCAGTTCTTC. It translates to CASSLDSSYNEQFF.

This clone was recorded only once. V gene TRBV6-5 combines with J gene TRBJ1-2; 9 bases line up with TRBD1. The germline gives CDR1 MNHEY, CDR2 SVGAGI. CDR3 length: 15 residues. Trimming cost V 6 bases and J 4 bases; bases outside gene matches: 9. The CDR3 sequence: CASSYQTGGSYGYTF. The CDR3 DNA reads TGTGCCAGCAGCTACCAAACAGGGGGCAGCTATGGCTACACCTTC.